This TCR beta chain was sequenced for a study of CD8+ T cells in alopecia areata. The treatment here: oral pan-JAK inhibitor, 5-10 mg twice daily. CDR1 is LNHNV and CDR2 is YYDKDF in the germline V gene (reference sequence). This CDR3 contains 15 residues. The V and J ends lost 0 bases and 3 bases respectively, with 11 bases between them. TCR sequencing used cDNA made by reverse transcription of extracted RNA. Profiling relied on immunoSEQ multiplex PCR, and the TCRdb table lists in-frame clones only, not all of them. This sample has 95,000 to 120,000 clones, with 56% found just once. The receptor was derived from a human donor with alopecia areata. The gene calls are TRBV15 and TRBJ1-1; D might be TRBD1 (5 bases). This sample comprised CD4+ T cells sorted from blood, obtained at week 24, from a patient treated with tofacitinib. CDR3 DNA: TGTGCCACCAGCAGAGATCCCGGGGCAGACACTGAAGCTTTCTTT. It encodes CATSRDPGADTEAFF.